Listed below are T cell receptor beta chains from one sample, sequenced in a study of blood T cells in healthy people across ages. TCRdb ran MiXCR on the 5' RACE reads and lists one entry per CDR3 protein. The table lists 650,000 to 800,000 distinct CDR3 sequences, over 40% of them singletons. The sample consisted of blood. Source of these receptors: a woman at least 80 years old in good health. Both conserved end residues are part of each CDR3. The D gene is left open where the match is weak. A row's size may be missing; if present it is once, few, many or a size class.

.,once,TRBV20-1,TRBJ1-2,TGCAGTGCAAATACTGCCGATTCCTTTAACTATGGCTACACCTTC,CSANTADSFNYGYTF
TRBD1,many,TRBV12-3/TRBV12-4,TRBJ2-1,TGTGCCAGCACCAGACAGGGGAGCAATGAGCAGTTCTTC,CASTRQGSNEQFF
.,.,TRBV12-3/TRBV12-4,TRBJ2-1,TGTGCCAGCAGTTTAGGACCCTCCCGGGAAAATGAGCAGTTCTTC,CASSLGPSRENEQFF
.,few,TRBV12-3/TRBV12-4,TRBJ2-2,TGTGCCAGCAGGGACTCCTCCGCGAACACCGGGGAGCTGTTTTTT,CASRDSSANTGELFF
.,.,TRBV29-1,TRBJ1-1,TGCAGCAATCTCGCCCACGGGGGCTATGACACTGAAGCTTTCTTT,CSNLAHGGYDTEAFF
TRBD2,.,TRBV7-9,TRBJ2-5,TGTGCCAGCAGCTTAGCTGGGACTAGCGGTTACAATGAGCAGTACTTC,CASSLAGTSGYNEQYF
.,.,TRBV7-3,TRBJ2-5,TGTGCCAGCAGCTTAACAGAAGCCATCTACCAAGAGACCCAGTACTTC,CASSLTEAIYQETQYF
.,many,TRBV5-1,TRBJ2-4,TGCGCCAGCAGCTTGTCTGCAGGGACCAACATTCAGTACTTC,CASSLSAGTNIQYF
TRBD2,many,TRBV7-2,TRBJ2-5,TGTGCCAGCAGCCCCAGAGCGGGGACGCAAGAGACCCAGTACTTC,CASSPRAGTQETQYF
.,.,TRBV4-1,TRBJ2-3,TGCGCCAGCAGCCAAAGGGCGGACCTCCCCACAGATACGCAGTATTTT,CASSQRADLPTDTQYF